The next 5 T cell receptor beta chains were all read from a single sample in a study of T cells in Graves' hyperthyroidism and ophthalmopathy. Authors of the study amplified TCR beta CDR3 regions from RNA transcripts. The TCR CDR3 was amplified in a first-round RT-PCR using the HTBI primer set. Using its own MiXCR run on the multiplex PCR reads, TCRdb lists one record per CDR3 protein. The sample lists about 500,000 distinct CDR3 sequences, more than 15% occurring once. Material for sequencing was blood. These TCRs come from a woman aged 25 to 39 with Graves' ophthalmopathy.

This clonotype showed up many times. The V and J genes are TRBV10-3 and TRBJ2-2; the match to TRBD2 covers 7 bases. Germline CDR1 is ENHRY and CDR2 is SYGVKD. This CDR3 is 15 amino acids long. V lost 3 bases to trimming and J lost 4 bases; unmatched junction nucleotides: 5. CDR3 sequence reads: CAISDGTTSTGELFF. The CDR3 DNA follows: TGTGCCATCAGTGACGGGACTACTTCCACCGGGGAGCTGTTTTTT.

This clonotype was observed many times. The V and J genes are TRBV11-2 and TRBJ2-7; unclear D gene. CDR3 length equals 15 residues. Trimming removed 5 bases from V and 1 base from J, with 15 bases in between. Germline CDR1 reads SGHAT; CDR2 reads FQNNGV. CDR3 nucleotide sequence: TGTGCCAGCAGCCCTTATTCGGGTTTATCCTACGAGCAGTACTTC. This sequence encodes CASSPYSGLSYEQYF. The whole variable domain, filled in from reference TRBV11-2 and TRBJ2-7, reads EAGVAQSPRYKIIEKRQSVAFWCNPISGHATLYWYQQILGQGPKLLIQFQNNGVVDDSQLPKDRFSAERLKGVDSTLKIQPAKLEDSAVYLCASSPYSGLSYEQYFGPGTRLTVT.

This clonotype came up a few times. The CDR3 DNA reads as TGTGCCAGCAGCTTAGGTACATCTGGGGCAACTAATGAAAAACTGTTTTTT. It translates to CASSLGTSGATNEKLFF. J is TRBJ1-4 and V is TRBV13; D remains ambiguous. Germline CDR1 PRHDT, CDR2 FYEKMQ (reference sequence). The CDR3 is made up of 17 amino acids. V lost 0 bases and J 0 bases, leaving 11 bases between the germline ends. The variable domain in full, with the rest retrieved from reference TRBV13 and TRBJ1-4, is AAGVIQSPRHLIKEKRETATLKCYPIPRHDTVYWYQQGPGQDPQFLISFYEKMQSDKGSIPDRFSAQQFSDYHSELNMSSLELGDSALYFCASSLGTSGATNEKLFFGSGTQLSVL.

This clonotype was seen a handful of times. The chain joins TRBV7-9 to TRBJ1-2; TRBD1 agrees at 10 bases. Germline CDR1 reads SEHNR; CDR2 reads FQNEAQ (reference sequence). This CDR3 is 15 amino acids long. Unmatched junction bases numbered 3, after V lost 0 bases and J lost 5 bases. This chain's CDR3 is CASSLARTGGYGYTF. The DNA for the CDR3 is TGTGCCAGCAGCTTAGCTCGGACAGGGGGGTATGGCTACACCTTC.

In this sample, this clonotype turned up many times. In DNA, the CDR3 is TGTGCCAGCAGCTCAGGGGGAAACTATGGCTACACCTTC. It codes for CASSSGGNYGYTF. This sequence joins TRBV28 and TRBJ1-2; 7 bases map to TRBD1. The CDR3 spans 13 residues. Per germline, CDR1 MDHEN and CDR2 SYDVKM. J gave up 2 bases and V 6 bases, and 3 bases lay outside the gene matches.